The 20 T cell receptor beta chains given below trace back to one sample, sequenced in a study of shared clonotypes between healthy human individuals. Clones were sequenced by immunoSEQ multiplex PCR, and TCRdb holds only the in-frame ones, with some missing. The data hold around 1 million clones, with over 60% observed a single time. The source material was memory CD4+ T cells sorted from blood. Described subset: CD45RA-negative fraction. The source is a man aged 18 to 35 in good health.

The chain couples TRBV30 to TRBJ1-2, with a tentative D call TRBD1 (5 bases). V shed 2 bases and J shed 6 bases, with 10 bases lying between them. This CDR3 is 12 amino acids long. Germline V gene sequence: CDR1 GTSNPN, CDR2 SVGIG (reference sequence). The CDR3 DNA is TGTGCCTGGAGTTACGGGACCGATGGCTACACCTTC. Encoded protein: CAWSYGTDGYTF. Complete variable domain (other parts from reference TRBV30 and TRBJ1-2): SQTIHQWPATLVQPVGSPLSLECTVEGTSNPNLYWYRQAAGRGLQLLFYSVGIGQISSEVPQNLSASRPQDRQFILSSKKLLLSDSGFYLCAWSYGTDGYTFGSGTRLTVV.

The V gene is TRBV5-8, the J gene TRBJ1-4; maybe TRBD1 (5 bases). In germline, CDR1 is SGHTS, CDR2 YDEGEE. Deletions cut 3 bases from V and 7 bases from J, with 25 bases between. The CDR3 is 18 residues long. This CDR3 reads CASSSGAGFSDPSEKLFF. CDR3 DNA sequence: TGTGCCAGCAGCTCCGGGGCAGGGTTTAGCGATCCTTCTGAAAAACTGTTTTTT.

Worth noting for this clone: A read error likely explains this, since a far larger clone differs by one base. Other DNA sequences of this sample code for an identical CDR3. The chain links TRBV10-3 to TRBJ2-7; 11 nucleotides line up with TRBD2. Germline CDR1 and CDR2: ENHRY and SYGVKD. CDR3 size: 18 residues. This CDR3 is CAISRTLGTSGSSYEQYF. Here the CDR3 DNA reads TGTGCCATCAGTCGAACTTTAGGGACTAGCGGAAGCTCCTACGAGCAGTACTTT.

This clone was seen once. V usage is TRBV18 and J usage is TRBJ1-2; D is ambiguous. The CDR3 is made up of 13 amino acids. Germline lookup yields CDR1 KGHSH and CDR2 LQKENI. Trimming took 1 base from V and 4 from J, leaving 7 bases between them. Written as DNA, the CDR3 is TGTGCCAGCTCACCACAGGACTTCTATGGCTACACCTTC. Protein: CASSPQDFYGYTF.

Concerning this clone itself: A much larger clone lies a single base off, so this may be a read error. The CDR3 DNA reads TGTGCCAGCAGCCCAACCGGGACAGGGAACTACGAGCAGTACTTC. It yields the protein CASSPTGTGNYEQYF. V is TRBV27 and J is TRBJ2-7; 9 nucleotides agree with TRBD1. Looked up from germline, CDR1 is MNHEY and CDR2 is SMNVEV (reference sequence). The CDR3 contains 15 residues. V lost 6 bases, J lost 3 bases, and 9 bases stayed unmatched.

The J gene is TRBJ1-2, the V gene TRBV4-1; 9 positions match TRBD1. Looked up from germline, CDR1 is MGHRA and CDR2 is YSYEKL. After removal of 4 bases from V and 6 bases from J, the junction contained 9 bases not matched to a gene. The CDR3 runs 15 residues. The CDR3 sequence: CASSPQTGGGHGYTF. The CDR3 coding sequence is TGCGCCAGCAGCCCACAGACAGGGGGAGGGCATGGCTACACCTTC.

The chain carries TRBV19 and TRBJ1-4; D is perhaps TRBD1 (5 bases). This CDR3 is built from 15 residues. The ends were cut back, 5 bases at V and 8 bases at J, with 18 bases in the middle. Germline loops: CDR1 LNHDA, CDR2 SQIVND (reference sequence). This chain's CDR3 is CASSRDPRGLEKLFF. Written as DNA, the CDR3 is TGTGCCAGTAGTCGGGATCCAAGGGGTCTGGAAAAACTGTTTTTT.

The chain uses TRBV18 and TRBJ1-5; 10 positions match TRBD1. Per the germline V gene, CDR1 is KGHSH and CDR2 is LQKENI. V shed 8 bases, J shed 5 bases, and the junction held 3 bases outside the gene matches. The CDR3 totals 13 residues. The CDR3 region is CASGQGGYQPQHF. The CDR3 DNA reads as TGTGCCAGCGGACAGGGGGGATATCAGCCCCAGCATTTT.

The chain has TRBV10-2 and TRBJ1-1; D gene ambiguous. Trimming stripped 3 bases from V and 4 bases from J, with 18 bases between. The CDR3 sequence is 16 residues long. The germline V gene encodes CDR1 WSHSY and CDR2 SAAADI. In DNA, the CDR3 is TGCGCCAGCAGTGACCCGGCGGAAGTAACTGCCACTGAAGCTTTCTTT. Its protein is CASSDPAEVTATEAFF.

This chain links TRBV6-5 with TRBJ1-2; D may be TRBD1 (6 bases). Germline lookup yields CDR1 MNHEY and CDR2 SVGAGI. The CDR3 contains 14 residues. The V gene lost 6 bases and the J gene lost 3 bases, with 14 bases spanning the gap. The CDR3 DNA sequence: TGTGCCAGCAGGGAGGTAGGGGGGGACTATGGCTACACCTTC. Protein: CASREVGGDYGYTF.

The genes are TRBV5-6 and TRBJ2-2; 11 nucleotides agree with TRBD1. The CDR3 has 15 residues. Germline V lookup: CDR1 SGHDT, CDR2 YYEEEE. V was clipped by 4 bases and J by 6 bases; unmatched bases: 5. CDR3 in DNA: TGTGCCAGCAGCGCCGGGACAGGGGGGGCCGGGGAGCTGTTTTTT. Residues: CASSAGTGGAGELFF.

The V gene is TRBV19, the J gene TRBJ2-7, with D possibly matching TRBD1 (6 bases). Germline loops: CDR1 LNHDA, CDR2 SQIVND (reference sequence). V lost 5 bases and J lost 6, with 20 bases in between. There are 15 residues in the CDR3. The CDR3 bases are TGTGCCAGTAGTCCCGGGACACTGATCGAGGGCGAGCAGTACTTC. Amino acids: CASSPGTLIEGEQYF.

This chain uses TRBV28 with TRBJ1-5, with D perhaps TRBD1 (6 bases). The V gene's germline CDR1 is MDHEN and CDR2 SYDVKM. V dropped 2 bases and J dropped 4 bases, with 9 bases sitting between them. CDR3 size: 14 residues. CDR3 in DNA: TGTGCCAGCAGTTTAAGCAGGGGTAATCAGCCCCAGCATTTT. It codes for CASSLSRGNQPQHF. The full variable domain, rest sourced from reference TRBV28 and TRBJ1-5, is DVKVTQSSRYLVKRTGEKVFLECVQDMDHENMFWYRQDPGLGLRLIYFSYDVKMKEKGDIPEGYSVSREKKERFSLILESASTNQTSMYLCASSLSRGNQPQHFGDGTRLSIL.

This chain connects TRBV6-1 to TRBJ1-2; D gene ambiguous. Germline-derived CDR1 and CDR2 are MNHNS and SASEGT. The CDR3 runs 14 residues. V shed 1 base and J shed 2 bases, with 8 bases lying between them. CDR3 in amino acids: CASSEVLDNYGYTF. The CDR3 region has the DNA TGTGCCAGCAGTGAAGTCCTAGACAACTATGGCTACACCTTC.

This chain connects TRBV2 to TRBJ2-7; TRBD1 aligns across 7 bases. The germline gives CDR1 SNHLY, CDR2 FYNNEI. Losses at the gene ends were 5 bases for V and 1 base for J; bases not matched to a gene: 8. This CDR3 has 15 amino acids. Here the CDR3 reads CASSQTGLGSYEQYF. CDR3 in DNA: TGTGCCAGCAGTCAGACAGGGCTCGGTTCCTACGAGCAGTACTTC.

The V and J genes are TRBV5-4 and TRBJ2-1, with D possibly matching TRBD2 (5 bases). Germline V gene sequence: CDR1 SGHNT, CDR2 YYREEE (reference sequence). The CDR3 has 16 residues. Trimming stripped 2 bases from V and 0 bases from J, with 12 bases between. CDR3 region: CASSFNPGSSYNEQFF. The CDR3 DNA reads as TGTGCCAGCAGCTTTAATCCGGGGAGCTCCTACAATGAGCAGTTCTTC.

In this sample, this clone turned up once. The chain carries TRBV2 and TRBJ1-5; D is uncertain. The CDR3 sequence is 15 residues long. Germline V gene sequence: CDR1 SNHLY, CDR2 FYNNEI. Trimming removed 4 bases from V and 0 bases from J, with 10 bases in between. DNA for the CDR3: TGTGCCAGCAGTGGGGAGTTATATAGCAATCAGCCCCAGCATTTT. Its protein product is CASSGELYSNQPQHF.

This chain uses TRBV7-9 with TRBJ1-2; the D gene is possibly TRBD1 (5 bases). The CDR3 runs to 14 residues. Trimming shortened V by 5 bases and J by 2 bases, and 12 bases separated the two germline ends. CDR1 and CDR2 from the germline V gene are SEHNR and FQNEAQ (reference sequence). CDR3 sequence: CASSQGAENYGYTF. The CDR3 nucleotides read TGTGCCAGCAGCCAAGGGGCGGAAAACTATGGCTACACCTTC.

The chain employs TRBV6-6 and TRBJ2-7, with D tentatively TRBD2 (6 bases). V was shortened by 0 bases and J by 3 bases, with 12 bases between the two germline ends. Per germline, CDR1 MNHNY and CDR2 SVGAGI (reference sequence). The CDR3 is 15 residues long. CDR3 residues: CASSYSGFGSYEQYF. The DNA of the CDR3 is TGTGCCAGCAGTTACTCAGGGTTCGGGAGCTACGAGCAGTACTTC.

This clone showed up just once. This sequence joins TRBV10-1 and TRBJ2-3; D might be TRBD2 (5 bases). Germline CDR1 is WNHNN and CDR2 is SYGVQD (reference sequence). This CDR3 comprises 14 residues. Trimming shortened V by 5 bases and J by 6 bases, and 15 bases separated the two germline ends. The CDR3: CASSRISTGDTQYF. Here the CDR3 DNA reads TGCGCCAGCAGTAGGATCTCCACGGGGGATACGCAGTATTTT.